Given below is one TCR beta chain in context. Its cognate antigen is unknown. This entry is derived from a study of cytomegalovirus exposure and HLA in healthy donors. General study points: In a later analysis, V- and J-gene trimming of beta chains associated with a DCLRE1C missense variant, replicated independently. There were a few CMV-associated chains whose specificity for CMV antigens was confirmed in vitro. It emerged from a later analysis that several of the most significant clusters appeared to be linked to common viral pathogens. With further analysis later on, most CMV-associated TCR beta chains appeared HLA-restricted.

V gave up 4 bases and J gave up 9 bases; unmatched junction bases: 10. The CDR3 has 14 residues. Germline values: CDR1 SGHTA, CDR2 FQGNSA. 13 Jbeta primers and 60 Vbeta primers were used for the PCR. Data came from immunoSEQ multiplex PCR; TCRdb stores just in-frame clones and leaves some out. Here the sample spans roughly 95,000 clones, approximately 80% being singletons. V gene TRBV7-2 combines with J gene TRBJ1-2, with 8 bases identical to TRBD1. Sequencing was carried out using PBMCs. This TCR derives from a man aged 25-45 years in good health and CMV-seropositive. The CDR3 sequence is CASSSDRGSYSYTF. The CDR3, as DNA: TGTGCCAGCAGCTCTGACAGGGGATCTTACAGCTACACCTTC.